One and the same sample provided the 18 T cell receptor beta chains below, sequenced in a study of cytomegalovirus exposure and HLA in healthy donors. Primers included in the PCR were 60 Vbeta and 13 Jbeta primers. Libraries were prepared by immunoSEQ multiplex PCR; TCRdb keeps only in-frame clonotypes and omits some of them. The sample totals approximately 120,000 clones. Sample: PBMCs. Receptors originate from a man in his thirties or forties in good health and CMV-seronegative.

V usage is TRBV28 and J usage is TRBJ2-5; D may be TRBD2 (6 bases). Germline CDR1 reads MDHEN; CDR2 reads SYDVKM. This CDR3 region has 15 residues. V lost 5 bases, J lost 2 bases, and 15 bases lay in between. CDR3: CASSPPGEDQETQYF. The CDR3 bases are TGTGCCAGCAGTCCACCCGGGGAGGATCAAGAGACCCAGTACTTC.

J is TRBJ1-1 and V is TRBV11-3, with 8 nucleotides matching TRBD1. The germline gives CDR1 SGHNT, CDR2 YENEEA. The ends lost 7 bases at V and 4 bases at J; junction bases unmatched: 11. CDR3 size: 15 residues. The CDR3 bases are TGTGCCAGCAAACTTAGACCAGGGGGCTTCACTGAAGCTTTCTTT. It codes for CASKLRPGGFTEAFF.

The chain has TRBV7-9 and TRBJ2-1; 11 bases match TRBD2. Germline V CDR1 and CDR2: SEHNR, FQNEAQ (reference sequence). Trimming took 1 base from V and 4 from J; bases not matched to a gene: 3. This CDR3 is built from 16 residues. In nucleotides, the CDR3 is TGTGCCAGCAGCTTAGGGGGACTAGCGGATTACAATGAGCAGTTCTTC. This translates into CASSLGGLADYNEQFF.

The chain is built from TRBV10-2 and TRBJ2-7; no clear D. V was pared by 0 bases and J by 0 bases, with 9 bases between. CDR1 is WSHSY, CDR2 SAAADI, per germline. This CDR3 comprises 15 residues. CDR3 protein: CASSESTESSYEQYF. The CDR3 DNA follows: TGCGCCAGCAGTGAGTCAACAGAAAGCTCCTACGAGCAGTACTTC.

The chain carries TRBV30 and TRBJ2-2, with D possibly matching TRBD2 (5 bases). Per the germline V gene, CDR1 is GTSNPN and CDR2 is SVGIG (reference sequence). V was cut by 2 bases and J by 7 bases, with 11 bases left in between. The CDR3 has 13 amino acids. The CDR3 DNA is TGTGCCTGGAGTTTGGAGGTTGGCGGGGAGCTGTTTTTT. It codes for CAWSLEVGGELFF.

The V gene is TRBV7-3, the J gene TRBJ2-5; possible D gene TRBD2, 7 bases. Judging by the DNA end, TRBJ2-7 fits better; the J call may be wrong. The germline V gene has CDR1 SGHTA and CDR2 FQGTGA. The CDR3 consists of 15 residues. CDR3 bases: TGTGCCAGCAGCTTGGCTCGGGGGGCTGGCTACGAGCAGTACTTC. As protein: CASSLARGAGYEQYF.

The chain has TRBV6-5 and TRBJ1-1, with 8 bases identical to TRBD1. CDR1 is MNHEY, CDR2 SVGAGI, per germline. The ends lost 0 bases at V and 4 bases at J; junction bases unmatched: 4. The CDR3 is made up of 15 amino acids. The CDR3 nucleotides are TGTGCCAGCAGTTACTCTGGACAGGGCTTCACTGAAGCTTTCTTT. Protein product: CASSYSGQGFTEAFF.

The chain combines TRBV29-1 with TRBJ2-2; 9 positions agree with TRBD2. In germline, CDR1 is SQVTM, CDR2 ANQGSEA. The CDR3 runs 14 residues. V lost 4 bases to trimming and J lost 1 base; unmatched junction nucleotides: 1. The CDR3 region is CSVGGGVNTGELFF. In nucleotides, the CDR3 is TGCAGCGTTGGCGGGGGGGTGAACACCGGGGAGCTGTTTTTT.

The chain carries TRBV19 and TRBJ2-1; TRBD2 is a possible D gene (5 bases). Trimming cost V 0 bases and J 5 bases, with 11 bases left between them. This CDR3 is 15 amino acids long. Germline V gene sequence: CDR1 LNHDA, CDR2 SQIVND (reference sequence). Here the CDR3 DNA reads TGTGCCAGTAGTATAGATCCGGGATCTGACAATGAGCAGTTCTTC. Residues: CASSIDPGSDNEQFF.

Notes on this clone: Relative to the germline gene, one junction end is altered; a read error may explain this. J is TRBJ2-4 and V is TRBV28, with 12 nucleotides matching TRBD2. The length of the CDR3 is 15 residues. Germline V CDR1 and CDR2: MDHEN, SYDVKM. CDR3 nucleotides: TGTGCCAGCATGCCTAGCGGGAGGGCCAGAAACATTCAGTACTTC. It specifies CASMPSGRARNIQYF.

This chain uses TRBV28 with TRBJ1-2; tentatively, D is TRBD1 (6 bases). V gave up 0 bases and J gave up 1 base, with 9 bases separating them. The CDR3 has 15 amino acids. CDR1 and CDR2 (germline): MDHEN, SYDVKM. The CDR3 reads CASSLWGANNYGYTF. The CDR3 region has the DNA TGTGCCAGCAGTTTATGGGGGGCGAATAACTATGGCTACACCTTC.

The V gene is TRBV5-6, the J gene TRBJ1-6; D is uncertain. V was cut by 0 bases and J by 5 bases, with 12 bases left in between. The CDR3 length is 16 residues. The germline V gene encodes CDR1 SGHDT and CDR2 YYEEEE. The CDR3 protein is CASSLESGLNNSPLHF. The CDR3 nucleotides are TGTGCCAGCAGCTTGGAATCAGGCCTGAATAATTCACCCCTCCACTTT.

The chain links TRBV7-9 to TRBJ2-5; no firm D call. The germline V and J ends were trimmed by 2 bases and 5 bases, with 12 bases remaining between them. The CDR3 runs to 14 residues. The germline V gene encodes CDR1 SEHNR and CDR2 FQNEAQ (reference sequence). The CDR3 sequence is CASSLPPLEETQYF. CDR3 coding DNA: TGTGCCAGCAGCTTACCGCCCCTGGAGGAGACCCAGTACTTC.

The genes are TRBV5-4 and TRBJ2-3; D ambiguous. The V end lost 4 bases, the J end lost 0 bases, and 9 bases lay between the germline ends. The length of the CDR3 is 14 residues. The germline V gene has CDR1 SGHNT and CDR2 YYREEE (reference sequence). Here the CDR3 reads CASSPFPSTDTQYF. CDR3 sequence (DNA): TGTGCCAGCAGCCCTTTCCCTAGCACAGATACGCAGTATTTT.

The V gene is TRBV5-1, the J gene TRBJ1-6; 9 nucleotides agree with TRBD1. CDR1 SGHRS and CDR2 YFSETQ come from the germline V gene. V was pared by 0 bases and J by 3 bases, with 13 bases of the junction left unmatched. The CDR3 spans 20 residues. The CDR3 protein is CASSLVRQGEGGYYNSPLHF. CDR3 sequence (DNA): TGCGCCAGCAGCTTGGTACGACAGGGGGAGGGTGGCTACTATAATTCACCCCTCCACTTT.

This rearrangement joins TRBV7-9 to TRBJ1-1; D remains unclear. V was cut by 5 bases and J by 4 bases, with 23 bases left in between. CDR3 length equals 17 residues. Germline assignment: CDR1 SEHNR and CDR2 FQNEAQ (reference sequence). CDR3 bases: TGTGCCAGCAGCGCTCCCGAGTTGCGGGCCGTCAGCACTGAAGCTTTCTTT. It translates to CASSAPELRAVSTEAFF.

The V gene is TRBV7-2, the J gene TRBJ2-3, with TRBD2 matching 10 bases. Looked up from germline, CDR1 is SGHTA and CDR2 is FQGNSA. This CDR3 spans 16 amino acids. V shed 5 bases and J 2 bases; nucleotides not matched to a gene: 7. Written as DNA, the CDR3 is TGTGCCAGCAGCCTACGGACTAGCGGAGACACAGATACGCAGTATTTT. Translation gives CASSLRTSGDTDTQYF.

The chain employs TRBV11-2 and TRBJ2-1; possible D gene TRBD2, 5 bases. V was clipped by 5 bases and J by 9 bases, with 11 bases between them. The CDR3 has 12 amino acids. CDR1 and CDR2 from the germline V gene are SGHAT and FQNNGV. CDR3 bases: TGTGCCAGCAGCCTAACGAGGGTTGAGCAGTTCTTC. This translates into CASSLTRVEQFF.